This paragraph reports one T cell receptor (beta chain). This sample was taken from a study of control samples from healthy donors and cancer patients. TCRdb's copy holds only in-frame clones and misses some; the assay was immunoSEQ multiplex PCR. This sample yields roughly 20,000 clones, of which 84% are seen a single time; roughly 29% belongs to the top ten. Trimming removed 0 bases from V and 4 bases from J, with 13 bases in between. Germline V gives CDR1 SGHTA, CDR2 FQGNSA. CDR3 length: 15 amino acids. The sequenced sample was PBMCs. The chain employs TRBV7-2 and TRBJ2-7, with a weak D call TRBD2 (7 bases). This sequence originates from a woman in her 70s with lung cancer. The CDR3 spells CASSLAGGPQYEQYF. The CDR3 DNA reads TGTGCCAGCAGCTTAGCGGGGGGGCCCCAGTACGAGCAGTACTTC.